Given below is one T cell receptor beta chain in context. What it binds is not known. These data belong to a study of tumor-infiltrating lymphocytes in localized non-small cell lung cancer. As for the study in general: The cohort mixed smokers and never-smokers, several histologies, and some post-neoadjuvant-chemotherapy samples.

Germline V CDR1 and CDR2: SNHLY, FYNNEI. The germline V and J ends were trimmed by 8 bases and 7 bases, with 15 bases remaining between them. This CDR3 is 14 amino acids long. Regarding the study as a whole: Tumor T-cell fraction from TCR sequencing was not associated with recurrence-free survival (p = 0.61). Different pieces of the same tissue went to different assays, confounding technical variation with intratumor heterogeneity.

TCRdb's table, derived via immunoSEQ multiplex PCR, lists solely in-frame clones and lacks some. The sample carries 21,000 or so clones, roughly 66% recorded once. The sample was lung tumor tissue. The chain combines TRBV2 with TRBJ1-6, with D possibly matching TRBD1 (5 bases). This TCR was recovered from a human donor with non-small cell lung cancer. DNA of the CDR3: TGTGCCAGCGGGACCGGGGTCCCCAATTCACCCCTCCACTTT. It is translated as CASGTGVPNSPLHF.